Listed here are 32 T cell receptor beta chains from one sample, sequenced in a study of blood T cell repertoires in COVID-19. Clones were sequenced by immunoSEQ multiplex PCR, and TCRdb holds only the in-frame ones, with some missing. The sample records fewer than 120,000 clones, 76% being singletons. Material: peripheral blood. These receptors were collected from a woman older than 75 with acute or convalescent COVID-19.

V and J are TRBV5-4 and TRBJ2-7; tentative D call: TRBD2 (6 bases). Trimming left V 4 bases short and J 3 bases short, with 17 bases between. The CDR3 extends over 15 amino acids. In germline, CDR1 is SGHNT, CDR2 YYREEE (reference sequence). CDR3 DNA sequence: TGTGCCAGCAGCCCCGGGGGAACCGCTTTCTACGAGCAGTACTTC. As protein: CASSPGGTAFYEQYF.

The J gene is TRBJ1-5, the V gene TRBV10-3; TRBD1 agrees at 7 bases. Germline CDR1 reads ENHRY; CDR2 reads SYGVKD. V shed 6 bases, J shed 3 bases, and the junction held 5 bases outside the gene matches. The CDR3 consists of 14 residues. CDR3 bases: TGTGCCATCAGCCCTGACAGGGACAATCAGCCCCAGCATTTT. Translated, it gives CAISPDRDNQPQHF.

CDR3 loop: CASSVRGGAGGTDTQYF. CDR3 bases: TGTGCCAGCAGCGTTAGGGGGGGAGCGGGAGGGACAGATACGCAGTATTTT. The rearrangement joins TRBV7-2 to TRBJ2-3, with 10 bases matching TRBD2. V lost 5 bases, J lost 3 bases, and 11 bases stayed unmatched. CDR3 length equals 17 residues. Germline CDR1 and CDR2: SGHTA and FQGNSA. Full variable domain (missing parts from reference TRBV7-2 and TRBJ2-3): GAGVSQSPSNKVTEKGKDVELRCDPISGHTALYWYRQSLGQGLEFLIYFQGNSAPDKSGLPSDRFSAERTGGSVSTLTIQRTQQEDSAVYLCASSVRGGAGGTDTQYFGPGTRLTVL.

The chain has TRBV5-6 and TRBJ1-5; TRBD1 matches 7 bases. Per the germline V gene, CDR1 is SGHDT and CDR2 is YYEEEE. V gave up 1 base and J gave up 1 base; unmatched junction bases: 5. The CDR3 sequence is 16 residues long. CDR3 in amino acids: CASSLTGALSNQPQHF. CDR3 nucleotides: TGTGCCAGCAGCTTGACAGGGGCTCTGAGCAATCAGCCCCAGCATTTT.

This sequence joins TRBV6-2 or TRBV6-3 and TRBJ1-5; D unresolved. Looked up from germline, CDR1 is MNHEY and CDR2 is SVGEGT. The CDR3 sequence is 14 residues long. V lost 6 bases and J lost 0, with 9 bases in between. CDR3 sequence: CASSLLYSNQPQHF. DNA of the CDR3: TGTGCCAGCAGCCTCCTTTATAGCAATCAGCCCCAGCATTTT.

This chain uses TRBV5-6 with TRBJ1-2; TRBD1 matches at 12 bases. In germline, CDR1 is SGHDT, CDR2 YYEEEE. This CDR3 contains 17 residues. The V gene end was trimmed by 3 bases and the J gene end by 4 bases; junction bases not matched to a gene: 10. CDR3 residues: CASSSSGTGGGGYGYTF. In DNA form, the CDR3 reads TGTGCCAGCAGCTCCTCCGGGACAGGGGGCGGGGGCTATGGCTACACCTTC.

The V call is TRBV7-9, the J call TRBJ2-5, with a possible D match to TRBD2 (7 bases). Germline V gene lookup returns CDR1 SEHNR and CDR2 FQNEAQ (reference sequence). V shed 1 base and J shed 4 bases, with 10 bases lying between them. The CDR3 spans 14 residues. CDR3 nucleotides: TGTGCCAGCAGCTTAGACAGGGAGGGAGAGACCCAGTACTTC. Residues: CASSLDREGETQYF.

This chain connects TRBV7-2 to TRBJ2-5; no reliable D call. From germline, CDR1 is SGHTA and CDR2 FQGNSA. This CDR3 comprises 12 residues. Trimming took 3 bases from V and 1 from J, leaving 3 bases between them. CDR3: CASSFFQETQYF. The CDR3 DNA reads TGTGCCAGCAGCTTCTTCCAAGAGACCCAGTACTTC.

The rearrangement joins TRBV27 to TRBJ1-1; 9 bases align to TRBD1. The CDR3 sequence is 16 residues long. Germline V gene lookup returns CDR1 MNHEY and CDR2 SMNVEV (reference sequence). Trimming at V came to 3 bases and at J to 4 bases, leaving 9 bases not matched to a gene. As DNA, the CDR3 is TGTGCCAGCAGTTTCGGACGGGGACAGGGTATCACTGAAGCTTTCTTT. As protein: CASSFGRGQGITEAFF.

This chain connects TRBV19 to TRBJ1-5; D uncertain. This CDR3 has 14 amino acids. The germline V and J ends were trimmed by 11 bases and 6 bases, with 20 bases remaining between them. Per germline, CDR1 LNHDA and CDR2 SQIVND (reference sequence). The CDR3 here is CAGSRDSRSQPQHF. The CDR3 DNA reads TGTGCCGGATCCCGGGATTCGCGAAGTCAGCCCCAGCATTTT.

The V and J genes are TRBV7-2 and TRBJ2-7; 7 nucleotides line up with TRBD1. The length of the CDR3 is 14 residues. Per germline, CDR1 SGHTA and CDR2 FQGNSA. J was trimmed by 1 base and V by 3 bases; bases with no gene match: 3. Written as DNA, the CDR3 is TGTGCCAGCAGCTTGACAGGGTCGTCCTACGAGCAGTACTTC. Protein: CASSLTGSSYEQYF. Supplemented by reference TRBV7-2 and TRBJ2-7, the full variable domain reads GAGVSQSPSNKVTEKGKDVELRCDPISGHTALYWYRQSLGQGLEFLIYFQGNSAPDKSGLPSDRFSAERTGGSVSTLTIQRTQQEDSAVYLCASSLTGSSYEQYFGPGTRLTVT.

The count of this clone is one. The chain couples TRBV7-8 to TRBJ2-1; 9 bases are shared with TRBD2. This CDR3 is 17 amino acids long. Germline lookup yields CDR1 SGHVS and CDR2 FQNEAQ. The V segment lost 5 bases and the J segment 7 bases; nucleotides outside the gene matches: 15. CDR3 bases: TGTGCCAGCAGCCGCAAAGTAGCGGGAGACCGGAGTAATGAGCAGTTCTTC. This translates into CASSRKVAGDRSNEQFF.

This rearrangement joins TRBV19 to TRBJ1-2; 8 bases fit TRBD1. CDR3 size: 13 residues. Looked up from germline, CDR1 is LNHDA and CDR2 is SQIVND (reference sequence). Unmatched junction bases numbered 4, after V lost 3 bases and J lost 7 bases. The CDR3 spells CASSIGRGLGYTF. The CDR3 bases are TGTGCCAGTAGTATCGGCAGGGGGCTTGGCTACACCTTC.

The chain is built from TRBV24-1 and TRBJ2-2; 13 bases line up with TRBD2. Germline CDR1 KGHDR, CDR2 SFDVKD. The CDR3 is 18 residues long. The junction had 6 bases not matched to a gene; V was cut back by 2 bases and J by 4 bases. CDR3 sequence: CATSDSLLAGGSTGELFF. In DNA form, the CDR3 reads TGTGCCACCAGTGATTCTTTACTAGCGGGGGGGTCCACCGGGGAGCTGTTTTTT.

The genes are TRBV28 and TRBJ2-3, with a weak D call TRBD1 (6 bases). The V and J ends lost 1 base and 2 bases respectively, with 13 bases between them. This CDR3 contains 16 residues. Germline loops: CDR1 MDHEN, CDR2 SYDVKM. Written as DNA, the CDR3 is TGTGCCAGCAGTTTATCCCAGACAGGTTACACAGATACGCAGTATTTT. Protein product: CASSLSQTGYTDTQYF.

This chain joins TRBV6-5 and TRBJ1-1; a possible D gene is TRBD1 (6 bases). The germline V gene has CDR1 MNHEY and CDR2 SVGAGI. Trimming removed 10 bases at V and 5 bases at J, with 17 bases between. The length of the CDR3 is 13 residues. CDR3 nucleotides: TGTGCCACCGAATCGGACAGTGGGACTGAAGCTTTCTTT. Protein product: CATESDSGTEAFF.

The J gene is TRBJ2-7, the V gene TRBV10-1; TRBD1 is a possible D gene (5 bases). The CDR3 has 15 amino acids. Per germline, CDR1 WNHNN and CDR2 SYGVQD (reference sequence). The V and J ends lost 0 bases and 6 bases respectively, with 15 bases between them. The CDR3 nucleotides are TGCGCCAGCAGTGAGTCAAGGGGTCCCCGAGGCGAGCAGTACTTC. Translation: CASSESRGPRGEQYF.

This chain links TRBV4-2 with TRBJ1-1, with 11 bases identical to TRBD1. This CDR3 contains 16 residues. The J segment lost 4 bases and the V segment lost 2 bases, leaving 6 bases of the junction unmatched. The germline CDR1 and CDR2 sequences are LGHNA and YNFKEQ. The CDR3 region is CASSQSGTGGRTEAFF. The CDR3 bases are TGTGCCAGCAGCCAATCTGGGACAGGGGGTCGCACTGAAGCTTTCTTT.

V gene TRBV7-9 combines with J gene TRBJ1-2; the match to TRBD1 covers 7 bases. J gave up 0 bases and V 4 bases, and 8 bases lay outside the gene matches. CDR1 is SEHNR and CDR2 is FQNEAQ in the germline V gene (reference sequence). This CDR3 is built from 16 residues. CDR3 in DNA: TGTGCCAGCAGCTCAATCGTAGGGGGCACTAACTATGGCTACACCTTC. Translation gives CASSSIVGGTNYGYTF.

This clone appeared a few times. The chain uses TRBV3-1 (or the pseudogene TRBV3-2) and TRBJ2-3, with TRBD2 matching 8 bases. The germline gives CDR1 LGHDT, CDR2 YNNKEL (reference sequence). V dropped 5 bases and J dropped 2; count of bases not matched to a gene: 15. The CDR3 contains 18 residues. The CDR3 DNA reads as TGTGCCAGCAGCTACGGCCGGGGTGCGGGGGGCTACACAGATACGCAGTATTTT. It yields the protein CASSYGRGAGGYTDTQYF.

The V and J genes are TRBV2 and TRBJ1-2; D perhaps matches TRBD1 (6 bases). This CDR3 contains 14 residues. V was pared by 7 bases and J by 7 bases, with 19 bases between. The V gene's germline CDR1 is SNHLY and CDR2 FYNNEI. The chain's CDR3 is CASTRDRPSSGYTF. CDR3 nucleotides: TGTGCCAGCACCCGAGACAGGCCCTCTTCTGGCTACACCTTC. The whole variable domain, remainder taken from reference TRBV2 and TRBJ1-2, is EPEVTQTPSHQVTQMGQEVILRCVPISNHLYFYWYRQILGQKVEFLVSFYNNEISEKSEIFDDQFSVERPDGSNFTLKIRSTKLEDSAMYFCASTRDRPSSGYTFGSGTRLTVV.

This clone came up a few times. The chain has TRBV3-1 (or the pseudogene TRBV3-2) and TRBJ2-1; TRBD2 aligns across 7 bases. Looked up from germline, CDR1 is LGHDT and CDR2 is YNNKEL (reference sequence). The CDR3 contains 16 residues. V lost 4 bases to trimming and J lost 11 bases; unmatched junction nucleotides: 17. CDR3 bases: TGTGCCAGCAGCCCTTCTACGGGTGGGGGGGTAATGAAGCAGTTCTTC. Translating it yields CASSPSTGGGVMKQFF.

In regard to this clone: Its ends do not fully match the called genes, so a read error is possible. The chain combines TRBV5-1 with TRBJ2-1, with 8 nucleotides matching TRBD1. Germline V gene data show CDR1 as SGHRS and CDR2 as YFSETQ. The length of the CDR3 is 14 residues. The CDR3 sequence: CASGLGQGYNEQFF. The CDR3 DNA sequence: TGCGCCAGCGGCTTAGGACAGGGCTACAATGAGCAGTTCTTC.

The chain employs TRBV11-3 and TRBJ1-1; D might be TRBD1 (5 bases). The CDR3 sequence is 14 residues long. Germline V gene data show CDR1 as SGHNT and CDR2 as YENEEA. V was pared by 4 bases and J by 7 bases, with 16 bases between. This CDR3 reads CASSSMTESGEAFF. The CDR3 coding sequence is TGTGCCAGCAGCTCGATGACAGAATCCGGTGAAGCTTTCTTT.

The J gene is TRBJ1-6, the V gene TRBV11-2; D is possibly TRBD1 (6 bases). Germline V gene data show CDR1 as SGHAT and CDR2 as FQNNGV. This CDR3 region has 13 residues. Trimming removed 5 bases from V and 14 bases from J, with 16 bases in between. In nucleotides, the CDR3 is TGTGCCAGCAGCGCCCAGGGGCACGAGGCCCTCCACTTT. As protein: CASSAQGHEALHF.

The chain recombines TRBV28 with TRBJ1-1; no clear D. V gave up 6 bases and J gave up 0 bases, with 5 bases separating them. Germline V gives CDR1 MDHEN, CDR2 SYDVKM. The CDR3 sequence is 12 residues long. CDR3 DNA: TGTGCCAGCAGCCAATTGAACACTGAAGCTTTCTTT. It specifies CASSQLNTEAFF.

The chain employs TRBV18 and TRBJ1-3, with D uncertain. The V and J ends lost 2 bases and 11 bases respectively, with 13 bases between them. Germline loops: CDR1 KGHSH, CDR2 LQKENI. The CDR3 has 13 residues. Here the CDR3 reads CASSPEQRAPIYF. In DNA form, the CDR3 reads TGTGCCAGCTCACCAGAGCAGAGGGCCCCCATATATTTT.

The V call is TRBV30, the J call TRBJ1-2; TRBD1 aligns across 8 bases. Trimming took 4 bases from V and 3 from J; bases not matched to a gene: 13. This CDR3 comprises 16 residues. From germline, CDR1 is GTSNPN and CDR2 SVGIG (reference sequence). CDR3 sequence: CAWTMPLTGAHYGYTF. CDR3 DNA: TGTGCCTGGACCATGCCGCTGACAGGGGCTCACTATGGCTACACCTTC.

In DNA, the CDR3 is TGTGCCAGCAGCCTAGCGGGGGGGCCCTACGAGCAGTACTTC. It is translated as CASSLAGGPYEQYF. V gene TRBV9 combines with J gene TRBJ2-7; TRBD2 matches at 12 bases. J lost 2 bases, V lost 4 bases, and 1 base had no gene match. The CDR3 runs to 14 residues. The germline CDR1 and CDR2 sequences are SGDLS and YYNGEE.

This chain links TRBV5-1 with TRBJ1-6; D is uncertain. Germline assignment: CDR1 SGHRS and CDR2 YFSETQ. The V and J ends lost 3 bases and 6 bases respectively, with 16 bases between them. The CDR3 has 16 amino acids. CDR3 sequence (DNA): TGCGCCAGCAGCTGGAGCGGGATGGAGGGTAATTCACCCCTCCACTTT. Protein: CASSWSGMEGNSPLHF.

The CDR3: CASSLTAGRGINQPQHF. As DNA, the CDR3 is TGTGCCAGCAGCCTGACAGCCGGGCGGGGAATCAATCAGCCCCAGCATTTT. This chain connects TRBV5-6 to TRBJ1-5; D may be TRBD1 (5 bases). The V and J ends lost 4 bases and 3 bases respectively, with 20 bases between them. CDR1 and CDR2 (germline): SGHDT, YYEEEE. The CDR3 runs 17 residues.

This clone was found once. The rearrangement links TRBV5-1 to TRBJ2-5; D may be TRBD2 (6 bases). V was pared by 6 bases and J by 1 base, with 19 bases between. Germline CDR1 and CDR2: SGHRS and YFSETQ. This CDR3 is 16 amino acids long. CDR3 region: CASIPGWGGPQETQYF. The CDR3 nucleotides are TGCGCCAGCATCCCCGGATGGGGAGGTCCCCAAGAGACCCAGTACTTC. The full variable domain, with the rest looked up from reference TRBV5-1 and TRBJ2-5, is KAGVTQTPRYLIKTRGQQVTLSCSPISGHRSVSWYQQTPGQGLQFLFEYFSETQRNKGNFPGRFSGRQFSNSRSEMNVSTLELGDSALYLCASIPGWGGPQETQYFGPGTRLLVL.